The clone carrying this T cell receptor beta chain was found many times. Its antigen is still unknown. TCRdb fed the 5' RACE reads into MiXCR, producing one record per CDR3 protein. The data show 700,000 or so distinct CDR3 sequences, 8.6% seen once. The sample is drawn from a study of identical twins. V was cut by 2 bases and J by 8 bases, with 16 bases left in between. Germline-derived CDR1 and CDR2 are SGHTA and FQGNSA. This CDR3 is 15 amino acids long. Study-level results: Cord blood's abundant beta clonotypes had fewer insertions, unlike memory repertoires.

The same sample was also used in a study of yellow fever vaccine responses in identical twins.

The receptor was derived from a woman between 18 and 30 years old in good health. This chain uses TRBV7-2 with TRBJ2-1; unclear D gene. Sample: PBMCs. CDR3 sequence: CASSLSWQALDEQFF. In nucleotides, the CDR3 is TGTGCCAGCAGCTTATCTTGGCAGGCGTTGGATGAGCAGTTCTTC.